This T cell receptor (beta chain) emerged from a study of technical replicates of blood from a handful of donors. TCRdb's table, derived via immunoSEQ multiplex PCR, lists solely in-frame clones and lacks some. The sample has about 79,000 clones; 94% are singletons. This CDR3 region has 16 residues. CDR1 and CDR2 from the germline V gene are SGDLS and YYNGEE. V shed 1 base and J shed 3 bases, with 16 bases lying between them. The clonotype originates from a human donor in good health. The genes are TRBV9 and TRBJ1-1, with D perhaps matching TRBD1 (6 bases). Sequenced sample: T cells isolated from PBMCs. The CDR3 region is CASSVSTGRGDTEAFF. For the CDR3, the DNA is TGTGCCAGCAGCGTATCAACAGGGCGCGGTGACACTGAAGCTTTCTTT.